Listed here are 2 T cell receptor beta chains from one sample, sequenced in a study of T-cell memory formation after mild COVID-19. TCRdb redid the calling of the 5' RACE reads with MiXCR, one entry per CDR3 protein. Found here are roughly 180,000 distinct CDR3 sequences, about 18% of them singletons; the top ten hold roughly 4.3%. The material sequenced was PBMCs or a T cell subset sorted from them (not recorded which). Receptors were obtained from a man between 18 and 35 years old who had mild COVID-19 (a few samples of this study predate the infection). Cell type and time point are not known.

This chain's CDR3 is CAVGPGGSDTQYF. CDR3 DNA sequence: TGTGCCGTAGGCCCCGGAGGTTCAGATACGCAGTATTTT. This chain links TRBV10-3 with TRBJ2-3, with D possibly TRBD2 on 5 matching bases. V lost 11 bases and J lost 4, with 16 bases in between. This CDR3 region has 13 residues. Germline values: CDR1 ENHRY, CDR2 SYGVKD.

This clonotype was counted between two and nine times. The chain combines TRBV7-2 with TRBJ1-1; unclear D gene. The CDR3 runs to 14 residues. Germline values: CDR1 SGHTA, CDR2 FQGNSA. V was trimmed by 1 base and J by 2 bases, leaving 8 bases between them. The CDR3 coding sequence is TGTGCCAGCAGCTTAGGCACAACTAACACTGAAGCTTTCTTT. This translates into CASSLGTTNTEAFF.